These 21 T cell receptor beta chains share one sample of origin, sequenced in a study of T cells in women clearing cervical HPV infection. The repertoire was sequenced with immunoSEQ multiplex PCR; TCRdb's copy has only in-frame clones and lacks some. Its listing shows some 23,000 clones. The sample was blood buffy coat. These receptors were taken from a woman between 18 and 70 years old with a cervical HPV16 infection that either progressed to CIN3+ or cleared (not recorded which).

Details on this clone: The CDR3 is cut off 3 residues early in the read; its end comes from the germline J gene. This rearrangement joins TRBV2 to TRBJ2-7; 7 bases are a match to TRBD2. The CDR3 extends over 14 amino acids. V lost 9 bases to trimming and J lost 2 bases; unmatched junction nucleotides: 10. Looked up from germline, CDR1 is SNHLY and CDR2 is FYNNEI. The CDR3 is CASLRAGTTYEQYF. Incomplete CDR3 DNA: TGTGCCAGTCTCAGAGCGGGGACTACCTACGAG.

The CDR3 loop reads CASSLGQGSYGYTF. CDR3 DNA, as far as it was read: TGTGCCAGCAGCTTAGGACAGGGATCCTATGGC. The rearrangement links TRBV7-9 to TRBJ1-2; 7 nucleotides agree with TRBD1. The read finishes 3 residues shy of the CDR3 end, and the germline J gene is used to complete it. The CDR3 spans 14 residues. Trimming cost V 1 base and J 4 bases; bases outside gene matches: 3. Per germline, CDR1 SEHNR and CDR2 FQNEAQ (reference sequence).

About this clone: The sequence runs out 3 residues before the end of the CDR3; the remainder is reconstructed from the germline J gene. The gene calls are TRBV5-4 and TRBJ1-1; D not certain. The germline V gene encodes CDR1 SGHNT and CDR2 YYREEE (reference sequence). V shed 0 bases and J shed 3 bases, with 6 bases lying between them. This CDR3 comprises 13 residues. Incomplete CDR3 DNA: TGTGCCAGCAGCTTGGGTAGGGACACTGAA. As protein: CASSLGRDTE. The full CDR3 reads CASSLGRDTEAFF.

The CDR3 sequence is CSARIGLAGQADQETQYF. The DNA read from the CDR3 is TGCAGTGCTCGAATTGGACTAGCGGGACAGGCGGACCAAGAGACC. The J gene is TRBJ2-5, the V gene TRBV20-1; 12 positions agree with TRBD2. The read finishes 3 residues shy of the CDR3 end, and the germline J gene is used to complete it. Per germline, CDR1 DFQATT and CDR2 SNEGSKA (reference sequence). V lost 5 bases, J lost 0 bases, and 13 bases stayed unmatched. This CDR3 has 18 residues.

Notes on this clone: The read ends 3 residues before the CDR3 terminus; that terminus is restored from the germline J gene. This sequence joins TRBV11-2 and TRBJ2-7; the match to TRBD1 covers 8 bases. After removal of 5 bases from V and 2 bases from J, the junction contained 8 bases not matched to a gene. CDR3 size: 15 residues. Germline CDR1 reads SGHAT; CDR2 reads FQNNGV. The DNA read from the CDR3 is TGTGCCAGCAGCCCCGGCCGGACAGGGACCTACGAG. Translation gives CASSPGRTGTYE. The whole CDR3 sequence reads CASSPGRTGTYEQYF.

A word on this clone: The read is 3 residues too short to cover the CDR3 end, so that end is filled in from the germline J gene. The J gene is TRBJ1-2, the V gene TRBV23-1; D gene unclear. TRBV23-1 is an ORF; its function is uncertain. Trimming removed 0 bases at V and 5 bases at J, with 10 bases between. The length of the CDR3 is 14 residues. The part of the CDR3 DNA that was read is TGCGCCAGCAGTCAATCGGACTTCAATTATGGC. Translating it yields CASSQSDFNYG. The full CDR3 protein is CASSQSDFNYGYTF.

As for this clone: The read stops 3 residues short of the end of the CDR3; the missing end is completed from the germline J gene. The V call is TRBV5-1, the J call TRBJ1-2; no clear D. This CDR3 spans 14 amino acids. V dropped 1 base and J dropped 2 bases, with 9 bases sitting between them. Germline CDR1 is SGHRS and CDR2 is YFSETQ. CDR3 bases read: TGCGCCAGCAGCTTGACAGTCCTGAACTATGGC. It is translated as CASSLTVLNYG. The CDR3 in full is CASSLTVLNYGYTF.

Remarks on this clone: With the read ending 3 residues before the CDR3 end, the germline J gene is used to fill in that end. The chain recombines TRBV5-1 with TRBJ1-1; TRBD1 is a possible D gene (5 bases). V was shortened by 4 bases and J by 6 bases, with 22 bases between the two germline ends. CDR1 SGHRS and CDR2 YFSETQ come from the germline V gene. The CDR3 loop spans 16 amino acids. Partial CDR3 DNA: TGCGCCAGCAGCACACGACCCGGCGGGGACGGGCCTGAA. Translating gives CASSTRPGGDGPE. The CDR3 reads in full as CASSTRPGGDGPEAFF.

Concerning this clone itself: The read is 3 residues too short to cover the CDR3 end, so that end is filled in from the germline J gene. V usage is TRBV10-3 and J usage is TRBJ1-2, with 11 bases matching TRBD1. CDR1 is ENHRY, CDR2 SYGVKD, per germline. The CDR3 runs to 14 residues. J was trimmed by 2 bases and V by 10 bases; bases with no gene match: 6. CDR3 DNA, as far as it was read: TGTGCCACCAAGGGACAGGGGGGGAACTATGGC. Translating gives CATKGQGGNYG. The full CDR3 sequence reads CATKGQGGNYGYTF.

As to this clone: The read comes to an end 3 residues before the CDR3 does, leaving the germline J gene to fill in the end. The J gene is TRBJ2-5, the V gene TRBV19; D assignment may be TRBD1 or TRBD2 (5 bases each). Germline V gives CDR1 LNHDA, CDR2 SQIVND (reference sequence). V was shortened by 1 base and J by 6 bases, with 9 bases between the two germline ends. There are 13 residues in the CDR3. CDR3 DNA (partial): TGTGCCAGTAGTATAGCCAGGGAGCAGACC. Amino acids: CASSIAREQT. The whole CDR3 protein reads CASSIAREQTQYF. Complete variable domain (other parts from reference TRBV19 and TRBJ2-5): DGGITQSPKYLFRKEGQNVTLSCEQNLNHDAMYWYRQDPGQGLRLIYYSQIVNDFQKGDIAEGYSVSREKKESFPLTVTSAQKNPTAFYLCASSIAREQTQYFGPGTRLLVL.

A remark on this clone: The read finishes 3 residues shy of the CDR3 end, and the germline J gene is used to complete it. This chain connects TRBV30 to TRBJ2-5, with TRBD2 identical over 7 bases. Germline CDR1 GTSNPN, CDR2 SVGIG (reference sequence). The CDR3 runs to 11 residues. The V and J ends lost 5 bases and 3 bases, in that order; junction bases with no gene match: 0. The CDR3 sequence is CAWAGEETQYF. The DNA read from the CDR3 is TGTGCCTGGGCGGGAGAAGAGACC. The full variable domain, rest sourced from reference TRBV30 and TRBJ2-5, is SQTIHQWPATLVQPVGSPLSLECTVEGTSNPNLYWYRQAAGRGLQLLFYSVGIGQISSEVPQNLSASRPQDRQFILSSKKLLLSDSGFYLCAWAGEETQYFGPGTRLLVL.

Turning to this clone: The read ends 3 residues before the CDR3 terminus; that terminus is restored from the germline J gene. The chain uses TRBV5-1 and TRBJ1-2, with D perhaps matching TRBD1 (6 bases). With 1 base removed from V and 2 bases from J, the gap between germline ends came to 15 bases. This CDR3 is 16 amino acids long. The germline CDR1 and CDR2 sequences are SGHRS and YFSETQ. The sequenced part of the CDR3 DNA is TGCGCCAGCAGCTTGACCTACAGGGAACGCAACTATGGC. Translation gives CASSLTYRERNYG. The full CDR3 reads CASSLTYRERNYGYTF.

For this clone: Sequencing ends 3 residues short of the CDR3 end; the germline J gene provides the rest. The chain carries TRBV7-6 and TRBJ2-5, with TRBD2 matching 8 bases. Trimming took 2 bases from V and 4 from J; bases not matched to a gene: 3. Germline CDR1 SGHVS, CDR2 FNYEAQ. This CDR3 has 14 amino acids. Incomplete CDR3 DNA: TGTGCCAGCAGCTTAACACTAGCGGTAGAGACC. Its protein product is CASSLTLAVET. The entire CDR3 is CASSLTLAVETQYF.

On this clone itself: The CDR3 is cut off 3 residues early in the read; its end comes from the germline J gene. This chain links TRBV11-2 with TRBJ2-5, with D possibly being TRBD1 or TRBD2 (5 bases each). The CDR3 is made up of 13 amino acids. Looked up from germline, CDR1 is SGHAT and CDR2 is FQNNGV. V was pared by 4 bases and J by 4 bases, with 10 bases between. CDR3 sequence: CASSSLRGETQYF. The DNA read from the CDR3 is TGTGCCAGCAGCTCGCTGAGGGGAGAGACC.

Details on this clone: Other DNA sequences in the sample encode the same CDR3. CDR3 sequence reads: CATSVATDTQYF. The covered CDR3 bases are TGTGCCACGTCGGTCGCCACAGATACG. The rearrangement uses TRBV2 and TRBJ2-3, with unresolved D. From the germline J gene comes the end of the CDR3, since the read stops 3 residues before it. Looked up from germline, CDR1 is SNHLY and CDR2 is FYNNEI. Trimming removed 10 bases from V and 2 bases from J, with 10 bases in between. The CDR3 loop spans 12 amino acids.

As for this clone: The CDR3 end falls 3 residues outside the read, so it is completed with the germline J gene. V gene TRBV7-6 combines with J gene TRBJ1-1, with D maybe TRBD1 (5 bases). V shed 5 bases and J shed 4 bases, with 14 bases lying between them. The CDR3 contains 14 residues. Per germline, CDR1 SGHVS and CDR2 FNYEAQ. This CDR3 reads CASSLRTRSTEAFF. CDR3 DNA (partial): TGTGCCAGCAGCCTAAGGACAAGGAGCACTGAA.

As concerns this clone: The junction shows a germline mismatch at one end, possibly a read error. Sequencing ends 3 residues short of the CDR3 end; the germline J gene provides the rest. In the same sample, other DNA sequences code for this CDR3. This chain links TRBV7-9 with TRBJ2-7; D is possibly TRBD1 (6 bases). Germline V gene data show CDR1 as SEHNR and CDR2 as FQNEAQ (reference sequence). This CDR3 contains 13 residues. The covered CDR3 bases are TGTTCCAGCAGCTGGGGACAAGCCTACGAG. Residues: CSSSWGQAYE. The full CDR3 protein reads CSSSWGQAYEQYF.

With regard to this clone: With the read ending 3 residues before the CDR3 end, the germline J gene is used to fill in that end. V is TRBV2 and J is TRBJ2-7; 7 bases are a match to TRBD1. Germline V gene data show CDR1 as SNHLY and CDR2 as FYNNEI. This CDR3 region has 16 residues. Germline trimming cut 7 bases from V and 4 bases from J; bases unmatched to any gene: 16. Here the CDR3 reads CASTPRLPGQIYEQYF. CDR3 DNA (partial): TGTGCCAGCACCCCCAGGCTGCCGGGACAGATATACGAG.

As to this clone: The missing CDR3 end, 3 residues past where the read stops, is filled in from the germline J gene. The V call is TRBV18, the J call TRBJ2-7; the D is unclear. Deletions cut 2 bases from V and 0 bases from J, with 11 bases between. Looked up from germline, CDR1 is KGHSH and CDR2 is LQKENI. The CDR3 has 15 amino acids. Here the CDR3 reads CASSPGPATSYEQYF. CDR3 DNA, as far as it was read: TGTGCCAGCTCACCAGGGCCGGCAACCTCCTACGAG.

Concerning this clone itself: The CDR3 end lies 3 residues beyond the end of the read and is filled in from the germline J gene. The chain joins TRBV7-1 to TRBJ2-1, with TRBD2 matching over 16 bases. TRBV7-1 belongs to the ORF category, with a function that is uncertain. CDR3 size: 21 residues. V shed 1 base and J 3 bases; nucleotides not matched to a gene: 12. CDR3 amino acids: CASSSGPGLAGGRNFYNEQFF. CDR3 bases read: TGTGCCAGCAGCTCAGGGCCGGGACTAGCGGGGGGGCGTAATTTCTACAATGAG.

Notes on this clone: Read data end 3 residues before the CDR3 end; the end is taken from the germline J gene. This sequence joins TRBV2 and TRBJ1-6; possible D gene TRBD1, 5 bases. CDR3 length: 13 amino acids. CDR1 is SNHLY, CDR2 FYNNEI, per germline. Deletions cut 4 bases from V and 8 bases from J, with 9 bases between. The CDR3 DNA, read in part, is TGTGCCAGCAGTGTGGGGCATTATTCACCC. It is translated as CASSVGHYSP. The full CDR3 reads CASSVGHYSPLHF.